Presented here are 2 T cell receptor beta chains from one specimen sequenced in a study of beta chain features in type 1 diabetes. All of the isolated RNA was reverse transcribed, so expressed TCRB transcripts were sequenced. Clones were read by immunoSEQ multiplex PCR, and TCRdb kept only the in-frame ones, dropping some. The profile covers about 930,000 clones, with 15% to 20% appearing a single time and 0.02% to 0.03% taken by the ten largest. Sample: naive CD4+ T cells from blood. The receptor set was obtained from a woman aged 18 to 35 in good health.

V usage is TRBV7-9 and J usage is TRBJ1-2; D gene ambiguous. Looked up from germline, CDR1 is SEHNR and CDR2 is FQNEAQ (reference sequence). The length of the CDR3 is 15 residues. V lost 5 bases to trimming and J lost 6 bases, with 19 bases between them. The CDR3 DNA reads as TGTGCCAGCAGCCCTAACCCGACCGGGCGGCATGGCTACACCTTC. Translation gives CASSPNPTGRHGYTF.

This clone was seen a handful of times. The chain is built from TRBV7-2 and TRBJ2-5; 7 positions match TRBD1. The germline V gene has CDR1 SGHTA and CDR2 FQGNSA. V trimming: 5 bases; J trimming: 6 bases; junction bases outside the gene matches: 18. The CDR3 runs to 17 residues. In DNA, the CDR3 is TGTGCCAGCAGCACTCGCCTGGTGACAGGGTCGGGGCAGACCCAGTACTTC. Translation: CASSTRLVTGSGQTQYF.